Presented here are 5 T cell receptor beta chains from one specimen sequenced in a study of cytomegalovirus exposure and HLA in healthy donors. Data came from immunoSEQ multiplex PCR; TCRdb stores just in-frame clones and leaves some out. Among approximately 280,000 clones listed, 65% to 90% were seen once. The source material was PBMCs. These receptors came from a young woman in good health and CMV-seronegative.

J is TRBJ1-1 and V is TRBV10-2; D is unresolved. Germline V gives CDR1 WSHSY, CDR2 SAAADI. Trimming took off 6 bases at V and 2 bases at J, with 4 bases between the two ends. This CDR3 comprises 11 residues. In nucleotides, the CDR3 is TGCGCCAGCAGCAAAAACACTGAAGCTTTCTTT. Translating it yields CASSKNTEAFF.

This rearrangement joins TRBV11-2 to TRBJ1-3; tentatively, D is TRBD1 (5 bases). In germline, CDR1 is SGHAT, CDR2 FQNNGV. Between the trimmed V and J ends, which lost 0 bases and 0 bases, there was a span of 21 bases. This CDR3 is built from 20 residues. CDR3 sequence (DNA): TGTGCCAGCAGCTTAGAAAGTCAGGGAATGGGTCCGGACTCTGGAAACACCATATATTTT. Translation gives CASSLESQGMGPDSGNTIYF.

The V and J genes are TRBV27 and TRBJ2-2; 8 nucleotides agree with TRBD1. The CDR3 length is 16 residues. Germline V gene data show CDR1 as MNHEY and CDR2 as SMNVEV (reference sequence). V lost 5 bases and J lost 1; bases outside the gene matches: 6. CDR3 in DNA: TGTGCCAGCAGTCGGCCGGGACAGGTGAACACCGGGGAGCTGTTTTTT. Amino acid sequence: CASSRPGQVNTGELFF.

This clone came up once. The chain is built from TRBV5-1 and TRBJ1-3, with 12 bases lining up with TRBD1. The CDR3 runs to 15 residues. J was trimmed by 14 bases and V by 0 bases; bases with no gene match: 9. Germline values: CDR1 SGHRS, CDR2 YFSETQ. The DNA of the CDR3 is TGCGCCAGCAGCTTGGATCCGGGACAGGGGGCAAAGGTATATTTT. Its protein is CASSLDPGQGAKVYF. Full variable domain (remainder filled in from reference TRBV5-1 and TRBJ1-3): KAGVTQTPRYLIKTRGQQVTLSCSPISGHRSVSWYQQTPGQGLQFLFEYFSETQRNKGNFPGRFSGRQFSNSRSEMNVSTLELGDSALYLCASSLDPGQGAKVYFGEGSWLTVV.

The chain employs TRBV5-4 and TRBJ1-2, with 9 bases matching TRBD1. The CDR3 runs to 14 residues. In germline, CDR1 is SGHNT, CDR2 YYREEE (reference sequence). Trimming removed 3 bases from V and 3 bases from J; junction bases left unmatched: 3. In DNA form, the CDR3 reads TGTGCCAGCAGCTCCGGACAGGGGTACTATGGCTACACCTTC. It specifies CASSSGQGYYGYTF.